This entry lists 32 T cell receptor beta chains sequenced from one sample in a study of OX40 agonist ivuxolimab in advanced cancers. Measured with immunoSEQ multiplex PCR; TCRdb has only the in-frame clones, and not every one. The sample carries around 33,000 clones, approximately 80% recorded once. Sequencing was performed on CD4+ or CD8+ T cells sorted from blood, taken in a trial of the OX40 agonist ivuxolimab. The origin of the receptors is an adult with an advanced solid tumor such as melanoma, head and neck, liver or kidney cancer.

This clone is classed as medium-sized. The chain recombines TRBV27 with TRBJ1-5; tentative D call: TRBD1 (6 bases). CDR1 MNHEY and CDR2 SMNVEV come from the germline V gene (reference sequence). V was pared by 2 bases and J by 2 bases, with 16 bases between. This CDR3 contains 17 residues. The CDR3 loop reads CASSLRTAPGGNQPQHF. The DNA for the CDR3 is TGTGCCAGCAGTTTAAGGACAGCCCCGGGAGGCAATCAGCCCCAGCATTTT.

J is TRBJ2-2 and V is TRBV2; maybe TRBD1 (6 bases). V was clipped by 7 bases and J by 5 bases, with 11 bases between them. Germline V gives CDR1 SNHLY, CDR2 FYNNEI. The CDR3 consists of 13 residues. The chain's CDR3 is CASTGDPTGELFF. In nucleotides, the CDR3 is TGTGCCAGCACAGGGGATCCAACCGGGGAGCTGTTTTTT.

This chain joins TRBV6-1 and TRBJ2-1, with 10 bases fitting TRBD1. The trim removed 0 bases at V and 9 bases at J, leaving 8 bases unmatched. This CDR3 spans 16 amino acids. CDR1 and CDR2 (germline): MNHNS, SASEGT. The CDR3 loop is CASSEAGQGIMFEQFF. The CDR3 nucleotides read TGTGCCAGCAGTGAAGCGGGACAGGGGATAATGTTTGAGCAGTTCTTC.

The chain combines TRBV4-3 with TRBJ2-7, with D possibly TRBD1 on 7 matching bases. V was pared by 4 bases and J by 2 bases, with 21 bases between. This CDR3 has 17 residues. Germline CDR1 and CDR2: LGHNA and YSLEER. The DNA of the CDR3 is TGCGCCAGCAGCCTCTCAGTGCGGGACAGAGAAACCTACGAGCAGTACTTC. Its translation: CASSLSVRDRETYEQYF.

The chain couples TRBV15 to TRBJ2-2, with 10 bases identical to TRBD2. This CDR3 contains 15 residues. V shed 0 bases and J 7 bases; nucleotides not matched to a gene: 2. CDR1 LNHNV and CDR2 YYDKDF come from the germline V gene (reference sequence). The CDR3 DNA reads as TGTGCCACCAGCAGAGATACTAGCGGGGTCGGGGAGCTGTTTTTT. This codes for CATSRDTSGVGELFF.

The chain combines TRBV10-3 with TRBJ2-5, with no clear D. V was cut by 0 bases and J by 11 bases, with 13 bases left in between. CDR1 and CDR2 from the germline V gene are ENHRY and SYGVKD. The CDR3 is made up of 13 amino acids. The CDR3 DNA reads TGTGCCATCAGTGAGTCAGGCCCTTATCCACAGTACTTC. It specifies CAISESGPYPQYF.

The chain has TRBV5-1 and TRBJ2-5; D gene ambiguous. V lost 4 bases to trimming and J lost 2 bases, with 9 bases between them. Germline CDR1 reads SGHRS; CDR2 reads YFSETQ. This CDR3 contains 13 residues. The CDR3 reads CASSMTIQETQYF. CDR3 sequence (DNA): TGCGCCAGCAGCATGACCATACAAGAGACCCAGTACTTC.

The chain is built from TRBV9 and TRBJ2-3; D possibly corresponds to TRBD1 (6 bases). This CDR3 has 14 amino acids. CDR1 is SGDLS, CDR2 YYNGEE, per germline. Trimming stripped 4 bases from V and 4 bases from J, with 13 bases between. DNA of the CDR3: TGTGCCAGCAGCCCAGGACAGCCCTCAGATACGCAGTATTTT. It codes for CASSPGQPSDTQYF.

The V call is TRBV7-2, the J call TRBJ2-1, with 8 bases fitting TRBD2. The CDR3 is 16 residues long. Unmatched junction bases numbered 14, after V lost 5 bases and J lost 8 bases. Germline CDR1 is SGHTA and CDR2 is FQGNSA. CDR3 sequence: CASSPGGALASHEQFF. The CDR3 coding sequence is TGTGCCAGCAGCCCCGGGGGGGCACTAGCGTCGCATGAGCAGTTCTTC.

This clone occurred once. The rearrangement links TRBV5-1 to TRBJ1-2, with D uncertain. V gave up 2 bases and J gave up 4 bases, with 9 bases separating them. The CDR3 spans 13 residues. In germline, CDR1 is SGHRS, CDR2 YFSETQ. This CDR3 is CASSLTGSYGYTF. CDR3 sequence (DNA): TGCGCCAGCAGCTTAACGGGGAGCTATGGCTACACCTTC.

This rearrangement joins TRBV18 to TRBJ2-1; 7 nucleotides align to TRBD1. This CDR3 is 13 amino acids long. The junction had 2 bases not matched to a gene; V was cut back by 8 bases and J by 1 base. Per germline, CDR1 KGHSH and CDR2 LQKENI. CDR3 sequence (DNA): TGTGCCAGCACACAGGGGTCCTACAATGAGCAGTTCTTC. It specifies CASTQGSYNEQFF.

The chain uses TRBV7-8 and TRBJ2-2; no reliable D call. The CDR3 length is 16 residues. In germline, CDR1 is SGHVS, CDR2 FQNEAQ. V was shortened by 0 bases and J by 1 base, with 9 bases between the two germline ends. CDR3 residues: CASSLATTENTGELFF. The CDR3 coding sequence is TGTGCCAGCAGCTTAGCGACGACCGAGAACACCGGGGAGCTGTTTTTT.

This chain connects TRBV4-3 to TRBJ2-1; a weak D match, TRBD2 (5 bases). This CDR3 is built from 13 residues. V shed 0 bases and J shed 10 bases, with 10 bases lying between them. The germline CDR1 and CDR2 sequences are LGHNA and YSLEER. The CDR3 loop reads CASSQESRGEQFF. The CDR3 coding sequence is TGCGCCAGCAGCCAAGAGAGTAGAGGGGAGCAGTTCTTC.

The chain combines TRBV29-1 with TRBJ2-4; 7 bases agree with TRBD2. The CDR3 contains 13 residues. Germline CDR1 reads SQVTM; CDR2 reads ANQGSEA. The CDR3 sequence is CSGGEGDKNIQYF. CDR3 nucleotide sequence: TGCAGTGGGGGGGAAGGAGACAAAAACATTCAGTACTTC.

The chain employs TRBV5-5 and TRBJ1-6; D gene unclear. The V end lost 0 bases, the J end lost 8 bases, and 15 bases lay between the germline ends. In germline, CDR1 is SGHKS, CDR2 YYEKEE (reference sequence). This CDR3 has 16 amino acids. The CDR3, as DNA: TGTGCCAGCAGCTTGGCCGAGGCTATATGGGATTCACCCCTCCACTTT. Its protein product is CASSLAEAIWDSPLHF.

The gene calls are TRBV30 and TRBJ2-7; 9 bases fit TRBD2. Germline V gives CDR1 GTSNPN, CDR2 SVGIG (reference sequence). The CDR3 totals 14 residues. V lost 2 bases and J lost 6; bases outside the gene matches: 8. Here the CDR3 reads CAWSYSGSRVEQYF. The CDR3 coding sequence is TGTGCCTGGAGTTATAGCGGGAGCCGAGTCGAGCAGTACTTC. Looking up the rest from reference TRBV30 and TRBJ2-7 gives the full variable domain: SQTIHQWPATLVQPVGSPLSLECTVEGTSNPNLYWYRQAAGRGLQLLFYSVGIGQISSEVPQNLSASRPQDRQFILSSKKLLLSDSGFYLCAWSYSGSRVEQYFGPGTRLTVT.

CDR3 protein: CASSSTGSDQPQHF. The CDR3 coding sequence is TGTGCCAGCAGCTCGACAGGGTCTGATCAGCCCCAGCATTTT. The V and J genes are TRBV7-8 and TRBJ1-5; 7 bases fit TRBD1. The CDR3 totals 14 residues. Trimming removed 4 bases from V and 5 bases from J; junction bases left unmatched: 5. Germline values: CDR1 SGHVS, CDR2 FQNEAQ. Combining the CDR3 with reference TRBV7-8 and TRBJ1-5 gives the whole variable domain GAGVSQSPRYKVAKRGQDVALRCDPISGHVSLFWYQQALGQGPEFLTYFQNEAQLDKSGLPSDRFFAERPEGSVSTLKIQRTQQEDSAVYLCASSSTGSDQPQHFGDGTRLSIL.

The chain employs TRBV28 and TRBJ1-1; the match to TRBD1 covers 7 bases. This CDR3 has 16 residues. The germline CDR1 and CDR2 sequences are MDHEN and SYDVKM. The junction had 11 bases not matched to a gene; V was cut back by 6 bases and J by 1 base. The CDR3 protein is CASSSLLGGENTEAFF. CDR3 sequence (DNA): TGTGCCAGCAGCTCCCTTTTAGGGGGCGAGAACACTGAAGCTTTCTTT. Drawing the rest from reference TRBV28 and TRBJ1-1, the complete variable domain is DVKVTQSSRYLVKRTGEKVFLECVQDMDHENMFWYRQDPGLGLRLIYFSYDVKMKEKGDIPEGYSVSREKKERFSLILESASTNQTSMYLCASSSLLGGENTEAFFGQGTRLTVV.

The rearrangement uses TRBV9 and TRBJ2-5, with D perhaps matching TRBD1 or TRBD2 (5 bases each). Between the trimmed V and J ends, which lost 0 bases and 5 bases, there was a span of 17 bases. This CDR3 has 16 residues. Germline assignment: CDR1 SGDLS and CDR2 YYNGEE. DNA for the CDR3: TGTGCCAGCAGCGTAGCCCCGGGACCCGAGGGGGAGACCCAGTACTTC. Residues: CASSVAPGPEGETQYF.

The table lists this clone with a few counts. The CDR3 coding sequence is TGCAGCGTATTTCTCGTCACAGGGTCCTATGGCTACACCTTC. Translating it yields CSVFLVTGSYGYTF. The gene calls are TRBV29-1 and TRBJ1-2, with a weak D call TRBD1 (6 bases). The CDR3 loop spans 14 amino acids. From germline, CDR1 is SQVTM and CDR2 ANQGSEA. Deletions cut 6 bases from V and 4 bases from J, with 18 bases between. The full variable domain, its missing parts supplied by reference TRBV29-1 and TRBJ1-2, is SAVISQKPSRDICQRGTSLTIQCQVDSQVTMMFWYRQQPGQSLTLIATANQGSEATYESGFVIDKFPISRPNLTFSTLTVSNMSPEDSSIYLCSVFLVTGSYGYTFGSGTRLTVV.

This chain connects TRBV5-1 to TRBJ1-4; 10 nucleotides agree with TRBD1. Germline CDR1 and CDR2: SGHRS and YFSETQ. This CDR3 comprises 14 residues. V lost 5 bases, J lost 9 bases, and 7 bases stayed unmatched. The CDR3 nucleotides read TGCGCCAGCAGGTCCGGGACAGGGGACCAAAAACTGTTTTTT. Its translation: CASRSGTGDQKLFF. Complete variable domain (other parts from reference TRBV5-1 and TRBJ1-4): KAGVTQTPRYLIKTRGQQVTLSCSPISGHRSVSWYQQTPGQGLQFLFEYFSETQRNKGNFPGRFSGRQFSNSRSEMNVSTLELGDSALYLCASRSGTGDQKLFFGSGTQLSVL.

CDR3 region: CASSFPGGRGQFF. CDR3 coding DNA: TGTGCCAGCAGCTTCCCGGGGGGGCGAGGGCAGTTCTTC. This rearrangement joins TRBV11-2 to TRBJ2-1; 8 bases are a match to TRBD2. Trimming cost V 3 bases and J 12 bases; bases outside gene matches: 7. The germline V gene has CDR1 SGHAT and CDR2 FQNNGV. The CDR3 runs to 13 residues.

The chain has TRBV6-5 and TRBJ1-1; 7 positions agree with TRBD1. CDR1 is MNHEY and CDR2 is SVGAGI in the germline V gene. The CDR3 has 16 residues. The V and J ends lost 0 bases and 5 bases, in that order; junction bases with no gene match: 9. This chain's CDR3 is CASSYSRLGGRTEAFF. In DNA, the CDR3 is TGTGCCAGCAGTTACTCGAGGTTAGGGGGCCGGACTGAAGCTTTCTTT.

V is TRBV9 and J is TRBJ2-5, with D possibly TRBD1 on 5 matching bases. The CDR3 spans 13 residues. V lost 2 bases and J 5 bases, leaving 10 bases between the germline ends. From germline, CDR1 is SGDLS and CDR2 YYNGEE. In DNA, the CDR3 is TGTGCCAGCAGCGTTTCAGGGCGGGAGACCCAGTACTTC. This encodes CASSVSGRETQYF.

V gene TRBV7-3 combines with J gene TRBJ1-6; D remains unclear. Germline values: CDR1 SGHTA, CDR2 FQGTGA. V was shortened by 6 bases and J by 2 bases, with 5 bases between the two germline ends. This CDR3 is 13 amino acids long. The CDR3 coding sequence is TGTGCCAGCAGTTTAGCCTATAATTCACCCCTCCACTTT. This translates into CASSLAYNSPLHF.

With respect to this clone: A read error may produce the germline difference seen at one junction end. The V call is TRBV7-7, the J call TRBJ2-1; 7 nucleotides match TRBD2. Germline CDR1 SSHAT, CDR2 FNYEAQ (reference sequence). The CDR3 totals 15 residues. The CDR3 nucleotides are TGTGCTAGCAGCTTAGCGGCGGGAGCGGGCAATGAGCAGTTCTTC. It codes for CASSLAAGAGNEQFF. Full variable domain (remainder filled in from reference TRBV7-7 and TRBJ2-1): GAGVSQSPRYKVTKRGQDVTLRCDPISSHATLYWYQQALGQGPEFLTYFNYEAQPDKSGLPSDRFSAERPEGSISTLTIQRTEQRDSAMYRCASSLAAGAGNEQFFGPGTRLTVL.

The gene calls are TRBV27 and TRBJ2-2; weak D call: TRBD1 (5 bases). Germline CDR1 is MNHEY and CDR2 is SMNVEV (reference sequence). V was shortened by 0 bases and J by 7 bases, with 9 bases between the two germline ends. The CDR3 loop spans 14 amino acids. CDR3 amino acids: CASSLSPQGGELFF. The CDR3, as DNA: TGTGCCAGCAGTTTATCACCGCAGGGCGGGGAGCTGTTTTTT.

DNA for the CDR3: TGTGCCAGTAGTACTACGCCTAGCGGGAGCAATGAGCAGTTCTTC. Its protein product is CASSTTPSGSNEQFF. The chain couples TRBV19 to TRBJ2-1; 10 positions agree with TRBD2. CDR1 is LNHDA and CDR2 is SQIVND in the germline V gene (reference sequence). The V segment lost 4 bases and the J segment 6 bases; nucleotides outside the gene matches: 6. The CDR3 contains 15 residues. The full variable domain, in which reference TRBV19 and TRBJ2-1 provide the parts outside the CDR3, is DGGITQSPKYLFRKEGQNVTLSCEQNLNHDAMYWYRQDPGQGLRLIYYSQIVNDFQKGDIAEGYSVSREKKESFPLTVTSAQKNPTAFYLCASSTTPSGSNEQFFGPGTRLTVL.

J is TRBJ1-3 and V is TRBV7-9; 9 bases map to TRBD1. Per germline, CDR1 SEHNR and CDR2 FQNEAQ (reference sequence). This CDR3 has 16 residues. V was clipped by 0 bases and J by 2 bases; unmatched bases: 2. The CDR3 is CASSLAGTGPGNTIYF. The DNA of the CDR3 is TGTGCCAGCAGCTTAGCGGGGACAGGGCCTGGAAACACCATATATTTT.

The chain is built from TRBV30 and TRBJ2-7, with unresolved D. V was shortened by 1 base and J by 0 bases, with 10 bases between the two germline ends. Germline CDR1 is GTSNPN and CDR2 is SVGIG (reference sequence). The CDR3 runs to 14 residues. This CDR3 reads CAWSEGGTSYEQYF. The DNA for the CDR3 is TGTGCCTGGAGTGAGGGTGGAACCTCCTACGAGCAGTACTTC.

The chain carries TRBV18 and TRBJ1-1, with 10 positions matching TRBD1. The CDR3 sequence is 15 residues long. Unmatched junction bases numbered 5, after V lost 5 bases and J lost 2 bases. Germline V gene data show CDR1 as KGHSH and CDR2 as LQKENI. CDR3 sequence: CASSGGQGINTEAFF. The CDR3 coding sequence is TGTGCCAGCTCAGGGGGACAGGGGATAAACACTGAAGCTTTCTTT.

The V call is TRBV6-6, the J call TRBJ2-1, with D perhaps given as TRBD1 or TRBD2 (7 bases each). Germline V gene data show CDR1 as MNHNY and CDR2 as SVGAGI (reference sequence). V was shortened by 0 bases and J by 7 bases, with 13 bases between the two germline ends. This CDR3 comprises 15 residues. CDR3 in amino acids: CASSYSGQGGNEQFF. In DNA form, the CDR3 reads TGTGCCAGCAGTTACTCGGGGCAGGGGGGGAATGAGCAGTTCTTC.